This T cell receptor (beta chain) was identified in a study of vaccination and CD4 T cells after COVID-19. Across the study: Controls had a CEFX pool, an HIV-1 Nef pool, or no peptide added.

The study sequenced cultured CD4+ T cell DNA using the Oncomine TCR Beta short-read assay. TCRdb redid the calling of the PCR reads with MiXCR, one entry per CDR3 protein. The data show around 20,000 distinct CDR3 sequences, with approximately 40% seen just once and about 27% held by the top ten. In germline, CDR1 is LNHDA, CDR2 SQIVND (reference sequence). The V end was cut by 6 bases, the J end by 2 bases, with 5 bases between. The CDR3 runs to 11 residues. This clonotype was found a few times. The antigen remains unidentified. Indicated treatment: approximately 9-day PBMC culture with coronavirus spike peptide pools or control peptides (ViraFEST assay). Antigen-specific T cells were expanded with peptide pools by ViraFEST, and TCRs were then sequenced.

This specimen consisted of CD4+ T cells from blood, cultured in vitro, obtained before SARS-CoV-2 vaccination. The rearrangement links TRBV19 to TRBJ2-7, with D uncertain. The clonotype was recovered from a human donor who received a COVID-19 vaccine. The CDR3 region is CASSFTYEQYF. Here the CDR3 DNA reads TGTGCCAGTAGCTTTACCTACGAGCAGTACTTC.